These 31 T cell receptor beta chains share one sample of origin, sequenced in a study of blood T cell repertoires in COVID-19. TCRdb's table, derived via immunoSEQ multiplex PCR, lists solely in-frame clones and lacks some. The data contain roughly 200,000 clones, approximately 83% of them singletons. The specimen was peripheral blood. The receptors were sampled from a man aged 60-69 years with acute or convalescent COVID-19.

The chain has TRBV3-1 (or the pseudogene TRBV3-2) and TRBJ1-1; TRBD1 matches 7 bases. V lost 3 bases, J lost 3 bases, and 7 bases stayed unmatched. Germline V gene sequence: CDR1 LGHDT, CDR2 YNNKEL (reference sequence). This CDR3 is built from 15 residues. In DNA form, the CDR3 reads TGTGCCAGCAGCCACCTGACAGGGTCGGACACTGAAGCTTTCTTT. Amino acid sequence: CASSHLTGSDTEAFF.

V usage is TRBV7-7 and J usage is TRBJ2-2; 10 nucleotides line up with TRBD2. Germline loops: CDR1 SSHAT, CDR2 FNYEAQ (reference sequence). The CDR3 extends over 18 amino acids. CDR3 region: CASARGLAGESNTGELFF. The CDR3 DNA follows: TGTGCTAGCGCCCGGGGGCTAGCGGGAGAATCGAACACCGGGGAGCTGTTTTTT.

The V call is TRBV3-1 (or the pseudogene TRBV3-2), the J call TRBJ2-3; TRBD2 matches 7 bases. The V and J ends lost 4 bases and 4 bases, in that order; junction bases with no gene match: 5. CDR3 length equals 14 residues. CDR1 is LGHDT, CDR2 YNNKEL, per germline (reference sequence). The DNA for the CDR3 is TGTGCCAGCAGCCGCGGGACTACTTCAGATACGCAGTATTTT. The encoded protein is CASSRGTTSDTQYF.

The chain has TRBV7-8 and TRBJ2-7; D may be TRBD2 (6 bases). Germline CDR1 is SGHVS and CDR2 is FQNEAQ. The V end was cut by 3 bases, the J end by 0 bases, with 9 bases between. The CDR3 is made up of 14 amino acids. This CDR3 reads CASSFGGSSYEQYF. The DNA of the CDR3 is TGTGCCAGCAGCTTCGGAGGGAGCTCCTACGAGCAGTACTTC.

The DNA for the CDR3 is TGTGCCAGTAGTACTAGCGGAAACTTCTACAATGAGCAGTTCTTC. It codes for CASSTSGNFYNEQFF. The chain combines TRBV19 with TRBJ2-1; 7 positions agree with TRBD2. V lost 4 bases to trimming and J lost 3 bases; unmatched junction nucleotides: 6. This CDR3 contains 15 residues. Germline V gives CDR1 LNHDA, CDR2 SQIVND (reference sequence).

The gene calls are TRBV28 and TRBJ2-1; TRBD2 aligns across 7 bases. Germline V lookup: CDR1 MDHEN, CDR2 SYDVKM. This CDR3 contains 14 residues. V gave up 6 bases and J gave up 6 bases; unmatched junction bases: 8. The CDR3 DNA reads TGTGCCAGCAGGCCGGGGGGTGGTTCCAATGAGCAGTTCTTC. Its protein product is CASRPGGGSNEQFF.

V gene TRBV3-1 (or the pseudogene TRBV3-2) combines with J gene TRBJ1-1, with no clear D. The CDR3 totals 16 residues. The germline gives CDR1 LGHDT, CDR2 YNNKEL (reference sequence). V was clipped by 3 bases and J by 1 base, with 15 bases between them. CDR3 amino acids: CASSQGARTENTEAFF. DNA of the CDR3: TGTGCCAGCAGCCAGGGAGCACGAACAGAGAACACTGAAGCTTTCTTT.

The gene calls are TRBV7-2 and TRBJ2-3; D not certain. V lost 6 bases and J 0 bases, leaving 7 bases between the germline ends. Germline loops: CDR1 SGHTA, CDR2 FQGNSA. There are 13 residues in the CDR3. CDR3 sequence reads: CASRKTSTDTQYF. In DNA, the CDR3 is TGTGCCAGCAGGAAGACTAGCACAGATACGCAGTATTTT.

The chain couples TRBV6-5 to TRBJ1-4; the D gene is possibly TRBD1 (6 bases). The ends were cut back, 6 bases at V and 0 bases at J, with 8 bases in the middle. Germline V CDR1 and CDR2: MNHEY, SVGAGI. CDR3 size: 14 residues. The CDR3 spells CASRTGTTNEKLFF. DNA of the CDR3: TGTGCCAGCAGGACAGGAACAACTAATGAAAAACTGTTTTTT.

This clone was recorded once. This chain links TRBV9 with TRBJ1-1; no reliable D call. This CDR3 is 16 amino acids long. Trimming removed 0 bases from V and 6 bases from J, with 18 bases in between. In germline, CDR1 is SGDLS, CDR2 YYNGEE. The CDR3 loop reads CASSVAEEGLRAEAFF. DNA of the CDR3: TGTGCCAGCAGCGTAGCCGAAGAGGGTTTGAGGGCTGAAGCTTTCTTT.

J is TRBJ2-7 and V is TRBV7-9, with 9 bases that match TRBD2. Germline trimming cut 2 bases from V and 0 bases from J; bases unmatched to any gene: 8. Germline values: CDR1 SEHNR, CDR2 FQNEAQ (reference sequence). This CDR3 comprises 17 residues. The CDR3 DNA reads TGTGCCAGCAGCTTAAGCAGTAGCGGGAGTAGCTCCTACGAGCAGTACTTC. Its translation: CASSLSSSGSSSYEQYF.

The CDR3 protein is CASSLAAGTGVTYEQYF. The CDR3 DNA is TGCGCCAGCAGCTTGGCCGCGGGGACCGGGGTAACCTACGAGCAGTACTTC. The gene calls are TRBV5-1 and TRBJ2-7; TRBD2 might be the D (6 bases). The CDR3 runs 17 residues. Germline CDR1 is SGHRS and CDR2 is YFSETQ. V was shortened by 0 bases and J by 2 bases, with 18 bases between the two germline ends.

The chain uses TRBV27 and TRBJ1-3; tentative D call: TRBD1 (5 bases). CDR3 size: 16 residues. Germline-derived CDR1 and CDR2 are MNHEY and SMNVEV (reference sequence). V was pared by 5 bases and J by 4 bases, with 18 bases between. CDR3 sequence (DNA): TGTGCCAGCAGTCCAAAGACAGCTCCCTTGGGAAACACCATATATTTT. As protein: CASSPKTAPLGNTIYF.

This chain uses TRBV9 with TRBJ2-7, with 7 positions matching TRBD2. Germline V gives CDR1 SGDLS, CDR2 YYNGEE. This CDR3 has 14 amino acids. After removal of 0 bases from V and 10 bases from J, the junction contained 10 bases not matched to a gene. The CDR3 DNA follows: TGTGCCAGCAGCGTAGAAGGGGTCGGGAGGAATCAGTACTTC. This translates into CASSVEGVGRNQYF.

CDR3 nucleotide sequence: TGTGCCAGCAGCTTAACTAGCGGGGTCAGCACAGATACGCAGTATTTT. Protein sequence: CASSLTSGVSTDTQYF. This chain joins TRBV7-3 and TRBJ2-3, with 8 positions matching TRBD2. The CDR3 runs to 16 residues. Trimming cost V 0 bases and J 0 bases; bases outside gene matches: 2. Germline V lookup: CDR1 SGHTA, CDR2 FQGTGA.

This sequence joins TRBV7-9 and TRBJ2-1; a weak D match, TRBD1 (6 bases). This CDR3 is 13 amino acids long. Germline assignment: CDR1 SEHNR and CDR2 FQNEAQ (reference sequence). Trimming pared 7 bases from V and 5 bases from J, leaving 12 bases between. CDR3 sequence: CASTRTADNEQFF. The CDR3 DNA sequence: TGTGCCAGCACCCGGACAGCAGACAATGAGCAGTTCTTC. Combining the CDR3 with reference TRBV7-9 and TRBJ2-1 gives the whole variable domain DTGVSQNPRHKITKRGQNVTFRCDPISEHNRLYWYRQTLGQGPEFLTYFQNEAQLEKSRLLSDRFSAERPKGSFSTLEIQRTEQGDSAMYLCASTRTADNEQFFGPGTRLTVL.

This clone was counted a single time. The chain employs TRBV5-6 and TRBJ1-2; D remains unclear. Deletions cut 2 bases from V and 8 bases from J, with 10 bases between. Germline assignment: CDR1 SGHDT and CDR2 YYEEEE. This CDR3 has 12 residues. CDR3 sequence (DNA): TGTGCCAGCAGCTTCGGAGGCAACGGCTACACCTTC. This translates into CASSFGGNGYTF.

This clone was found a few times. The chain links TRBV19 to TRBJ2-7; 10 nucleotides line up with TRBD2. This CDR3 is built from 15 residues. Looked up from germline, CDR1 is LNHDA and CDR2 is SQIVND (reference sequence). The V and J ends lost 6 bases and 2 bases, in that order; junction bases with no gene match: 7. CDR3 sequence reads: CASRAGLAATYEQYF. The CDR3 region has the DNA TGTGCCAGTAGGGCAGGACTAGCGGCTACCTACGAGCAGTACTTC.

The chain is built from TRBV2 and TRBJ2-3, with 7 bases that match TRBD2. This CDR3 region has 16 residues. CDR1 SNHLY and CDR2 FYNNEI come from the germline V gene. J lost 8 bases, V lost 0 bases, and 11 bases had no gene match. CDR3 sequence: CASSEALGAPGGTQYF. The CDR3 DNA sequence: TGTGCCAGCAGTGAAGCGCTCGGGGCCCCGGGGGGTACGCAGTATTTT.

The CDR3 sequence is CASSRPAYEQYF. The DNA of the CDR3 is TGTGCCAGCAGTCGCCCAGCCTACGAGCAGTACTTC. The chain is built from TRBV28 and TRBJ2-7; D gene unclear. This CDR3 has 12 residues. Germline CDR1 MDHEN, CDR2 SYDVKM. V dropped 5 bases and J dropped 2 bases, with 7 bases sitting between them.

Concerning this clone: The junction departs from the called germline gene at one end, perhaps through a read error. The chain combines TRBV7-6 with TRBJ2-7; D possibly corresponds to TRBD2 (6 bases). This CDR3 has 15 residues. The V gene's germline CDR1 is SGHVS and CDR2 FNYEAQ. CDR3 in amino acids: CASSIAAQGPYEQYF. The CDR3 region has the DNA TGTGCCAGCAGCATAGCGGCCCAGGGCCCCTACGAGCAGTACTTC. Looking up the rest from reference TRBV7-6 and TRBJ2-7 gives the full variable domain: GAGVSQSPRYKVTKRGQDVALRCDPISGHVSLYWYRQALGQGPEFLTYFNYEAQQDKSGLPNDRFSAERPEGSISTLTIQRTEQRDSAMYRCASSIAAQGPYEQYFGPGTRLTVT.

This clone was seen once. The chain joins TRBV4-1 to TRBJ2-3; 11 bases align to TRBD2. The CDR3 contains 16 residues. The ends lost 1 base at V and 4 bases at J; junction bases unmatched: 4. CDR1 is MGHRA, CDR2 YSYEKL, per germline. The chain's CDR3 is CASSQALAGVPDTQYF. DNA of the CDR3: TGCGCCAGCAGCCAAGCACTAGCGGGAGTACCAGATACGCAGTATTTT.

The CDR3 bases are TGCGCCAGCAGCCAGACGACTAGCCGACGCTACAATGAGCAGTTCTTC. Protein product: CASSQTTSRRYNEQFF. The chain links TRBV4-3 to TRBJ2-1, with 7 positions matching TRBD2. The CDR3 has 16 residues. V dropped 3 bases and J dropped 3; count of bases not matched to a gene: 8. The germline CDR1 and CDR2 sequences are LGHNA and YSLEER.

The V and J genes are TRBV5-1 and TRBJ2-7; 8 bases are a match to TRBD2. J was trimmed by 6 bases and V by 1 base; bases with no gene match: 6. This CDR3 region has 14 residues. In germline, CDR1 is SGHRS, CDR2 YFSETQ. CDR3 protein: CASSLTGGPGEQYF. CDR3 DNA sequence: TGCGCCAGCAGCTTGACGGGAGGGCCGGGCGAGCAGTACTTC.

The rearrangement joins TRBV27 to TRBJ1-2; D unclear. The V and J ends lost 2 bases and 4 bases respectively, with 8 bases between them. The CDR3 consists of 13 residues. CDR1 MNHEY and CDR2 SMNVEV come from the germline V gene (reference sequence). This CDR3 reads CASSLGQSYGYTF. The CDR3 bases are TGTGCCAGCAGTTTAGGGCAGAGCTATGGCTACACCTTC.

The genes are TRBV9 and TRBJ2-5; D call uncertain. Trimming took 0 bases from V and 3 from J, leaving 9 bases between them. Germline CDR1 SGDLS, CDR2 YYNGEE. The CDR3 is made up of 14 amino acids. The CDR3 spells CASSVDTDEETQYF. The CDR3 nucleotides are TGTGCCAGCAGCGTAGATACAGACGAAGAGACCCAGTACTTC.

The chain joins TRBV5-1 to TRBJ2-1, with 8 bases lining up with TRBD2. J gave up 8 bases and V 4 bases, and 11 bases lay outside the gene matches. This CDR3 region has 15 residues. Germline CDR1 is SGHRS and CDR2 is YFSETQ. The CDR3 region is CASSPAKRERDEQFF. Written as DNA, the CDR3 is TGCGCCAGCAGCCCGGCGAAGCGGGAGCGGGATGAGCAGTTCTTC. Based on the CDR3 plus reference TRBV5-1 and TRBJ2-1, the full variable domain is KAGVTQTPRYLIKTRGQQVTLSCSPISGHRSVSWYQQTPGQGLQFLFEYFSETQRNKGNFPGRFSGRQFSNSRSEMNVSTLELGDSALYLCASSPAKRERDEQFFGPGTRLTVL.

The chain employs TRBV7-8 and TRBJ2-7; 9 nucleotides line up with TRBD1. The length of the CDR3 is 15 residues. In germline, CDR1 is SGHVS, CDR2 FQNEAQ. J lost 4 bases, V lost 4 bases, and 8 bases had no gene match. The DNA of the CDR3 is TGTGCCAGCAGCTCAGTGGTACAGGGGGCTTACGAGCAGTACTTC. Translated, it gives CASSSVVQGAYEQYF.

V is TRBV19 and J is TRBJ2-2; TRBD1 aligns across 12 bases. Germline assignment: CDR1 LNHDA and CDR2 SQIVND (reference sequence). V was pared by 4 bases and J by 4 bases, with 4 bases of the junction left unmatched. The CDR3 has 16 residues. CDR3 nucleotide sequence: TGTGCCAGTAGTACGGGACAGGGGGCAGGCACCGGGGAGCTGTTTTTT. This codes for CASSTGQGAGTGELFF.

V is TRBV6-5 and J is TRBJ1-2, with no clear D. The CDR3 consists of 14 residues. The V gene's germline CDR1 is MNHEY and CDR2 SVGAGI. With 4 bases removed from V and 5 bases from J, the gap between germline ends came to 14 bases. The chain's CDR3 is CASSSTRRVYGYTF. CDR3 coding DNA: TGTGCCAGCAGTTCAACCAGACGGGTTTATGGCTACACCTTC.

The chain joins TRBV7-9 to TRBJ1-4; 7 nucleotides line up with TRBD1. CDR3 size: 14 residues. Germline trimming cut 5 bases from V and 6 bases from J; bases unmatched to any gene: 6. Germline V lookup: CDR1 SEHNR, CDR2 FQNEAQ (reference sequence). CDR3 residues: CASSQRQGHEKLFF. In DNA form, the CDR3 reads TGTGCCAGCAGCCAAAGACAGGGACATGAAAAACTGTTTTTT.